The table lists the clone carrying this T cell receptor beta chain with a few counts. Its specificity is unknown. TCRdb passed the 5' RACE reads through MiXCR, listing each CDR3 protein once. The profile covers 580,000 or so distinct CDR3 sequences, with around a sixth appearing a single time and roughly 8.2% taken by the ten largest. The sample comes from a study of T-cell memory formation after mild COVID-19. Study context: Largely donor-specific TCR clusters were found. The study, taken as a whole, reports: CD4+ contracting clones lay mainly in CM and EM, CD8+ ones in EMRA.

This CDR3 contains 16 residues. V was clipped by 5 bases and J by 4 bases; unmatched bases: 12. CDR1 is ENHRY and CDR2 is SYGVKD in the germline V gene. The TCR sequence derives from an adult woman who had mild COVID-19 (a few samples of this study predate the infection). Cell type and time point are not known. Sequences were obtained from PBMCs or a T cell subset sorted from them (not recorded which). The J gene is TRBJ2-3, the V gene TRBV10-3; the match to TRBD2 covers 7 bases. This CDR3 is CAISPSTSAGADTQYF. CDR3 DNA sequence: TGTGCCATCAGTCCGTCGACGTCGGCGGGAGCAGATACGCAGTATTTT.